The sequence of this TCR beta chain was determined in a study of cytomegalovirus exposure and HLA in healthy donors. Study-level background: Later, an analysis reported that the 120 or so validation repertoires had used the same platform as the 666 first-cohort repertoires. Study results and limitations: Most TCR sequences were uncommon, yet certain public TCRs appeared in many donors. TCR clusters originating in the first cohort tended to co-occur in the approximately 120 validation repertoires, according to a later analysis.

Libraries were prepared by immunoSEQ multiplex PCR; TCRdb keeps only in-frame clonotypes and omits some of them. This sample yields 280,000 or so clones, of which approximately 88% are seen a single time; roughly 0.93% belongs to the top ten. J lost 6 bases, V lost 0 bases, and 9 bases had no gene match. Germline values: CDR1 SGDLS, CDR2 YYNGEE. CDR3 size: 16 residues. In the case of this clone: Its antigen remains unidentified.

Separate from the approximately 670-subject first cohort was the approximately 110-subject validation cohort, to which the donors belonged. The receptor was derived from a woman between 18 and 29 years old in good health and CMV-seronegative. The V call is TRBV9, the J call TRBJ2-7; 10 positions agree with TRBD2. Sequencing input: PBMCs. The DNA for the CDR3 is TGTGCCAGCAGCGTAGCAGGGGCTAGCGGGAGCTCCGAGCAGTACTTC. Translating it yields CASSVAGASGSSEQYF.